One sample yielded the 5 T cell receptor beta chains listed below, sequenced in a study of cytomegalovirus exposure and HLA in healthy donors. The PCR employed 60 Vbeta primers together with 13 Jbeta primers. Clones were sequenced by immunoSEQ multiplex PCR, and TCRdb holds only the in-frame ones, with some missing. This sample has about 89,000 clones, with approximately 9% found just once. Material for sequencing was PBMCs. These receptor sequences come from a man aged 45-65 years in good health and CMV-seropositive.

The J gene is TRBJ2-2, the V gene TRBV28, with 8 positions matching TRBD2. Germline-derived CDR1 and CDR2 are MDHEN and SYDVKM. With 1 base clipped from V and 5 bases from J, the junction kept 6 bases outside the gene matches. The CDR3 has 16 residues. The CDR3 protein is CASSLSAGEGTGELFF. CDR3 in DNA: TGTGCCAGCAGTTTATCAGCGGGAGAGGGGACCGGGGAGCTGTTTTTT.

This clone came up a few times. This rearrangement joins TRBV7-3 to TRBJ2-3; 8 nucleotides match TRBD1. Trimming at V came to 2 bases and at J to 9 bases, leaving 7 bases not matched to a gene. In germline, CDR1 is SGHTA, CDR2 FQGTGA. The CDR3 spans 14 residues. For the CDR3, the DNA is TGTGCCAGCAGCTTAGGCGGACAGGGAAGGACGCAGTATTTT. This gives the protein CASSLGGQGRTQYF.

This clone has a handful of counts. V is TRBV21-1 and J is TRBJ1-4; the table's D call, TRBD1, was not checked against the DNA. TRBV21-1 is listed as a pseudogene. The CDR3 contains 17 residues. In nucleotides, the CDR3 is TGTGCCAGCAGCAAATCCACCCCCAGGGGGATCTTTGAAAAACTGTTTTTT. Protein product: CASSKSTPRGIFEKLFF.

This chain links TRBV9 with TRBJ2-3, with 10 bases identical to TRBD2. The CDR3 loop spans 17 amino acids. The germline V gene encodes CDR1 SGDLS and CDR2 YYNGEE. The V gene end was trimmed by 4 bases and the J gene end by 1 base; junction bases not matched to a gene: 9. CDR3 amino acids: CASSLEAGGPGTDTQYF. CDR3 DNA: TGTGCCAGCAGCCTCGAAGCGGGAGGGCCGGGCACAGATACGCAGTATTTT.

As regards this clone: The junction departs from germline at one end; a sequencing error may be responsible. This chain uses TRBV5-6 with TRBJ2-1, with a tentative D call TRBD1 (5 bases). Germline lookup yields CDR1 SGHDT and CDR2 YYEEEE. The CDR3 consists of 15 residues. DNA of the CDR3: TGTGCCGGCAGCCTGTCGGAGACAGTCTCCGGTGAGCAGTTCTTC. It codes for CAGSLSETVSGEQFF.